A selection of T cell receptor beta chains follows, all from one sample in a study of molecular identifiers for immune sequencing clone quantification. From the PCR reads, TCRdb called clonotypes with MiXCR, one entry per CDR3 protein. The table has more than 450,000 distinct CDR3 sequences, about 25% seen once; the top ten hold roughly 0.77%. Sequencing used naive CD8+ T cells from blood, with Jurkat cell RNA spiked in. Source of these receptors: a human donor in good health. Some libraries in this study had Jurkat cell RNA spiked in. Both conserved end residues are part of each CDR3. The order of the fields is clone size, J gene, V gene, CDR3 length, D gene, CDR3 protein, CDR3 DNA. The D gene is left open where the match is weak. Size values are once, few and many counts, or a class for expanded clones, and some rows have none.

NA	TRBJ2-3	TRBV7-9	16	NA	CASSPLVRRDTDTPYF	TGTGCCAGCAGCCCCCTTGTAAGGCGGGACACAGATACGCCGTATTTT
NA	TRBJ1-1	TRBV20-1	14	NA	CSARAIAENTEAFF	TGCAGTGCTAGAGCTATCGCGGAGAACACTGAAGCTTTCTTT
few	TRBJ2-3	TRBV24-1	16	TRBD2	CATSDLPAGGTDTQYF	TGTGCCACCAGTGATTTGCCAGCGGGAGGTACAGATACGCAGTATTTT
many	TRBJ2-6	TRBV7-9	18	NA	CASSLPKIGVPGANVLTF	TGTGCCAGCAGCTTACCAAAGATTGGGGTTCCTGGGGCCAACGTCCTGACTTTC
NA	TRBJ2-7	TRBV28	13	NA	CASSLVPRDEQYF	TGTGCCAGCAGTTTGGTCCCCCGGGACGAGCAGTACTTC
many	TRBJ2-5	TRBV7-6	13	NA	CASSLYHPETQYF	TGTGCCAGCAGCTTATATCACCCGGAGACCCAGTACTTC
many	TRBJ1-2	TRBV4-3	14	TRBD1	CASSQEDRGTGYTF	TGCGCCAGCAGCCAAGAAGACAGGGGAACAGGCTACACCTTC
NA	TRBJ2-3	TRBV4-1	17	TRBD2	CASSQDRLAGNTDTQYF	TGCGCCAGCAGCCAAGATCGGCTAGCGGGGAACACAGATACGCAGTATTTT
many	TRBJ2-2	TRBV29-1	12	NA	CSVFRDTGELFF	TGCAGCGTTTTTCGGGACACCGGGGAGCTGTTTTTT
many	TRBJ1-4	TRBV28	11	NA	CASSFNEKLFF	TGTGCCAGTTCCTTTAATGAAAAACTGTTTTTT
NA	TRBJ2-3	TRBV7-6	17	TRBD2	CASSSRTSGRDTDTRYF	TGTGCCAGCAGCTCCAGGACTAGCGGGAGGGACACAGATACGCGGTATTTT